A selection of T cell receptor beta chains follows, all from one sample in a study of blood T cells in healthy people across ages. TCRdb processed the 5' RACE reads anew with MiXCR; each CDR3 protein has one entry. The data contain 910,000 or so distinct CDR3 sequences, roughly 51% of them singletons. Sequences were obtained from blood. The receptors here all came from a woman aged 60-75 years in good health. CDR3s include the opening cysteine and the closing phenylalanine or tryptophan. Fields, in order: D gene, J gene, clone size, V gene, CDR3 DNA, CDR3 protein. A D gene is named only where the DNA matches it firmly. Not every row has a clone size; where given, it reads once, few, many or a size class.

>TRBD1|TRBJ1-2|NA|TRBV6-6
TGTGCCAGCTTCGACAGGGGGCAAGGTGGCTACACCTTC
CASFDRGQGGYTF
>TRBD2|TRBJ2-3|NA|TRBV20-1
TGCAGTGCTAGCCCAGCGGGAGTCAGAGATACGCAGTATTTT
CSASPAGVRDTQYF
>TRBD2|TRBJ2-7|NA|TRBV28
TGTGCCAGCGGGGGGGTTGGGACTAGCGGGAGTAAGACCTACGAGCAGTACTTC
CASGGVGTSGSKTYEQYF
>NA|TRBJ2-1|few|TRBV7-9
TGTGCCAGCAGTCAGGGCGCCCCTGAGCAGTTCTTC
CASSQGAPEQFF
>NA|TRBJ2-7|few|TRBV20-1
TGCAGTGCTTTGCGGGGTGGGGAACAAGGGCAGTACTTC
CSALRGGEQGQYF
>TRBD1|TRBJ2-5|NA|TRBV28
TGTGCCAGCACAGATTCACAGGGGGGAGAGACCCAGTACTTC
CASTDSQGGETQYF
>TRBD2|TRBJ2-2|NA|TRBV3-1
TGTGCCAGCAACCGGGAGGCCGGGGAGCTGTTTTTT
CASNREAGELFF
>NA|TRBJ2-7|few|TRBV7-2
TGTGCCAGCAGCTTAGGTGGGGGCGGGACCTACAATGAGCAGTACTTC
CASSLGGGGTYNEQYF
>NA|TRBJ2-3|few|TRBV29-1
TGCAGCGTTGAACCCCAAAGGACTAGCACAGATACGCAGTATTTT
CSVEPQRTSTDTQYF
>NA|TRBJ2-7|NA|TRBV10-1
TGCGCCAGCAGTGAGTTACAGGGGACGGGGGTCGAGCAGTACTTC
CASSELQGTGVEQYF
>NA|TRBJ2-7|few|TRBV7-9
TGTGCCAGCAGCTTAGGTGGCAGACCCTCCTACGAGCAGTACTTC
CASSLGGRPSYEQYF
>NA|TRBJ2-7|many|TRBV27
TGTGCCAGCAGTTTCTCGGGGGAGCAGTACTTC
CASSFSGEQYF
>NA|TRBJ1-4|NA|TRBV7-9
TGTGCCAGCAGCCCAGACGGCTATAATGAAAAACTGTTTTTT
CASSPDGYNEKLFF
>NA|TRBJ1-1|NA|TRBV7-9
TGTGCCAGCAGCTCGATCGGGATCATGAACACTGAAGCTTTCTTT
CASSSIGIMNTEAFF
>TRBD2|TRBJ2-1|many|TRBV20-1
TGCAGTGCTACCTACTTTAGCGGGACCGCATACAATGAGCAGTTCTTC
CSATYFSGTAYNEQFF
>TRBD2|TRBJ2-1|few|TRBV20-1
TGCAGTGCTAGACCTAGCGGGAGGTTCTACAATGAGCAGTTCTTC
CSARPSGRFYNEQFF
>TRBD2|TRBJ2-5|NA|TRBV18
TGTGCCAGCTCACCCCGGGAAGCCGGGACTAGACTGTACTTC
CASSPREAGTRLYF
>NA|TRBJ2-2|NA|TRBV15
TGTGCCACCAGCAGAGTCTACACCGGGGAGCTGTTTTTT
CATSRVYTGELFF
>NA|TRBJ2-1|NA|TRBV19
TGTGCCAGTAGGGTGCAGGGAAACAATGAGCAGTTCTTC
CASRVQGNNEQFF
>NA|TRBJ1-2|many|TRBV20-1
TGCAGTGCAACAATAACTAACTATGGCTACACCTTC
CSATITNYGYTF
>TRBD1|TRBJ1-1|NA|TRBV6-1
TGTGCCAGCAACCCGGGACAGCTGAACACTGAAGCTTTCTTT
CASNPGQLNTEAFF
>NA|TRBJ2-4|few|TRBV29-1
TGCAGCGTTAACCGCCCGGGGGCGGCCAAAAACATTCAGTACTTC
CSVNRPGAAKNIQYF
>TRBD1|TRBJ2-6|NA|TRBV4-1
TGCGCCAGCTCAGGGACAGGGGTCTCTCATTGGGCCAACGTCCTGACTTTC
CASSGTGVSHWANVLTF
>NA|TRBJ2-5|once|TRBV28
TGTGCCAGCAGTTTTTTTCAGGATTTACCACAAGAGACCCAGTACTTC
CASSFFQDLPQETQYF
>TRBD1|TRBJ2-4|NA|TRBV7-2
TGTGCCAGCAGCCCCCGGACAGGGCTTCGACTAGCCAAAAACATTCAGTACTTC
CASSPRTGLRLAKNIQYF
>NA|TRBJ2-3|NA|TRBV2
TGTGCCAGCACGTCCAGCGGGCTAAGCACAGATACGCAGTATTTT
CASTSSGLSTDTQYF
>NA|TRBJ2-7|many|TRBV10-3
TGTGCCACTGAGGGAGGAGTGGAGAACGAGCAGTACTTC
CATEGGVENEQYF
>NA|TRBJ2-5|few|TRBV5-1
TGCGCCAGCAGCTTGGTCGCTGGGCAGTCTGGCGAGACCCAGTACTTC
CASSLVAGQSGETQYF
>NA|TRBJ1-1|NA|TRBV30
TGTGCCTGGGGGATACGGGGCAGTGGGTGGACTGAAGCTTTCTTT
CAWGIRGSGWTEAFF
>NA|TRBJ2-5|NA|TRBV12-3/TRBV12-4
TGTGCCAGCAGTTTAGGGGGTTTACCAAAGGGAGAGACCCAGTACTTC
CASSLGGLPKGETQYF
>NA|TRBJ1-2|NA|TRBV5-1
TGCGCCAGCAGCAAGGACGGACGCAACTATGGCTACACCTTC
CASSKDGRNYGYTF
>NA|TRBJ1-1|NA|TRBV28
TGTGCCAGCAGCCAAATCCAAACTTCCACTGAAGCTTTCTTT
CASSQIQTSTEAFF
>NA|TRBJ2-7|NA|TRBV5-1
TGCGCCAGCAGCTTGGACGGGAGTGAAAACGAGCAGTACTTC
CASSLDGSENEQYF
>TRBD2|TRBJ2-1|NA|TRBV28
TGTGCCAGCAGTTTTTGGGAGCGAGGGACTAGCCACCGGAGGGGAGAGCAGTTCTTC
CASSFWERGTSHRRGEQFF
>NA|TRBJ2-7|few|TRBV7-2
TGTGCCAGCAGCTCGGCCGGGACCAGCTACGAGCAGTACTTC
CASSSAGTSYEQYF
>NA|TRBJ2-3|few|TRBV9
TGTGCCAGCAGCGACGACAGGACCGCTAGCACAGATACGCAGTATTTT
CASSDDRTASTDTQYF
>NA|TRBJ2-7|few|TRBV27
TGTGCCAGCAGTTCAAGAAAGGGGGGTTTTGTGAGCGGGTCTACCTACGAGCAGTACTTC
CASSSRKGGFVSGSTYEQYF
>NA|TRBJ1-1|NA|TRBV12-3/TRBV12-4
TGTGCCAGCAGTTTAGTCAGTGAGTACACTGAAGCTTTCTTT
CASSLVSEYTEAFF
>NA|TRBJ1-5|NA|TRBV27
TGTGCCAGCAGTACGGGGGCCCAGTGGCCGCCCCAGCATTTT
CASSTGAQWPPQHF